Shown below are 13 T cell receptor beta chains from a single sample sequenced in a study of blood T cell repertoires in COVID-19. Clones were sequenced by immunoSEQ multiplex PCR, and TCRdb holds only the in-frame ones, with some missing. This sample yields about 170,000 clones, of which around 80% are seen a single time; approximately 12% belongs to the top ten. The source material was PBMCs or T cells enriched from blood (not recorded which). These receptors originate from a man aged 50 to 59 who had recovered from COVID-19.

This chain connects TRBV19 to TRBJ1-1; TRBD1 matches at 7 bases. The V and J ends lost 3 bases and 5 bases, in that order; junction bases with no gene match: 9. CDR1 is LNHDA and CDR2 is SQIVND in the germline V gene (reference sequence). This CDR3 comprises 15 residues. CDR3 nucleotide sequence: TGTGCCAGTAGTATCTCCCCAGGGGGGCGGACTGAAGCTTTCTTT. It codes for CASSISPGGRTEAFF.

V usage is TRBV2 and J usage is TRBJ1-4; 7 bases are a match to TRBD1. Germline V CDR1 and CDR2: SNHLY, FYNNEI. The CDR3 spans 13 residues. Trimming removed 5 bases from V and 8 bases from J; junction bases left unmatched: 5. In nucleotides, the CDR3 is TGTGCCAGCAGTACAGGGGCTAGGGAAAAACTGTTTTTT. It translates to CASSTGAREKLFF. Looking up the rest from reference TRBV2 and TRBJ1-4 gives the full variable domain: EPEVTQTPSHQVTQMGQEVILRCVPISNHLYFYWYRQILGQKVEFLVSFYNNEISEKSEIFDDQFSVERPDGSNFTLKIRSTKLEDSAMYFCASSTGAREKLFFGSGTQLSVL.

The rearrangement uses TRBV9 and TRBJ2-1; unclear D gene. CDR3 length: 14 residues. V lost 3 bases and J 7 bases, leaving 14 bases between the germline ends. The germline V gene encodes CDR1 SGDLS and CDR2 YYNGEE. This CDR3 reads CASSAHTPGNEQFF. The CDR3 region has the DNA TGTGCCAGCAGCGCGCACACACCCGGGAATGAGCAGTTCTTC.

The gene calls are TRBV6-4 and TRBJ2-7; 7 bases fit TRBD2. CDR3 length equals 13 residues. After removal of 6 bases from V and 2 bases from J, the junction contained 4 bases not matched to a gene. In germline, CDR1 is MRHNA, CDR2 SNTAGT. CDR3 in amino acids: CASRRAGAYEQYF. CDR3 nucleotides: TGTGCCAGCAGGCGGGCGGGGGCCTACGAGCAGTACTTC.

The gene calls are TRBV6-5 and TRBJ2-7; D is ambiguous. Per the germline V gene, CDR1 is MNHEY and CDR2 is SVGAGI. The CDR3 runs 13 residues. Trimming cost V 3 bases and J 2 bases, with 8 bases left between them. CDR3 sequence reads: CASSYHRTYEQYF. CDR3 DNA sequence: TGTGCCAGCAGTTATCACAGAACCTACGAGCAGTACTTC.

The V gene is TRBV11-2, the J gene TRBJ1-4, with D possibly matching TRBD1 (5 bases). The germline gives CDR1 SGHAT, CDR2 FQNNGV. The CDR3 consists of 13 residues. The V end was cut by 4 bases, the J end by 7 bases, with 10 bases between. The CDR3 bases are TGTGCCAGCAGCTGGGACTACCGTGAAAAACTGTTTTTT. Protein: CASSWDYREKLFF.

This clone was detected a few times. V usage is TRBV11-2 and J usage is TRBJ2-1; TRBD1 aligns across 7 bases. The germline V gene encodes CDR1 SGHAT and CDR2 FQNNGV. The CDR3 extends over 14 amino acids. With 5 bases clipped from V and 5 bases from J, the junction kept 6 bases outside the gene matches. This CDR3 reads CASSNPTGNNEQFF. Written as DNA, the CDR3 is TGTGCCAGCAGCAATCCGACAGGGAACAATGAGCAGTTCTTC.

CDR3 nucleotides: TGTGCCAGCAGGGGAGGGCGTGGCTCTGGAAACACCATATATTTT. It specifies CASRGGRGSGNTIYF. The chain combines TRBV28 with TRBJ1-3, with D hard to call. Deletions cut 6 bases from V and 0 bases from J, with 12 bases between. The CDR3 runs 15 residues. Germline V gene data show CDR1 as MDHEN and CDR2 as SYDVKM.

The CDR3 spells CASSLVMLAASGELFF. The CDR3 DNA reads as TGTGCCAGCAGCTTGGTGATGCTAGCGGCGTCCGGGGAGCTGTTTTTT. This chain uses TRBV5-6 with TRBJ2-2, with 7 bases that match TRBD2. The CDR3 length is 16 residues. From germline, CDR1 is SGHDT and CDR2 YYEEEE. Trimming took 0 bases from V and 6 from J; bases not matched to a gene: 8.

The CDR3 DNA follows: TGTGCCAGCAGCTTTGGAGGCAGCCTGGACTATGGCTACACCTTC. Protein sequence: CASSFGGSLDYGYTF. The chain uses TRBV11-3 and TRBJ1-2; D call uncertain. Trimming pared 3 bases from V and 3 bases from J, leaving 14 bases between. Germline CDR1 SGHNT, CDR2 YENEEA. The CDR3 contains 15 residues.

This clone came up a few times. The CDR3 sequence: CASSQIWASSYNSPLHF. CDR3 in DNA: TGTGCCAGCAGCCAAATATGGGCGAGCTCCTATAATTCACCCCTCCACTTT. The chain couples TRBV3-1 (or the pseudogene TRBV3-2) to TRBJ1-6; D gene uncertain. This CDR3 contains 17 residues. Germline V CDR1 and CDR2: LGHDT, YNNKEL (reference sequence). Trimming left V 2 bases short and J 0 bases short, with 11 bases between.

The genes are TRBV24-1 and TRBJ2-1; D unresolved. The CDR3 length is 11 residues. The V and J ends lost 9 bases and 5 bases respectively, with 7 bases between them. Germline CDR1 is KGHDR and CDR2 is SFDVKD. The CDR3 DNA follows: TGTGCCACCCGCGGAGACAATGAGCAGTTCTTC. This sequence encodes CATRGDNEQFF.

V usage is TRBV5-4 and J usage is TRBJ1-4, with TRBD1 identical over 9 bases. From germline, CDR1 is SGHNT and CDR2 YYREEE (reference sequence). With V trimmed by 4 bases and J by 6 bases, 4 bases remained unmatched. The CDR3 totals 14 residues. This CDR3 reads CASSPGQGYEKLFF. The DNA of the CDR3 is TGTGCCAGCAGCCCGGGACAGGGCTATGAAAAACTGTTTTTT.